A few counts support the clone carrying this T cell receptor (beta chain). What it binds is not known. The beta constant-region primer was an equimolar mix of two oligonucleotides covering TRBC1 and TRBC2. The ligated cDNA underwent four PCR rounds using SP2 and nested alpha and beta constant-region primers. A 12-nucleotide UMI and the SP2 primer were added to the cDNA 3' end by oligonucleotide ligation. TCRdb re-analysed the UMI-ligation and nested PCR reads in MiXCR, keeping a single row per CDR3 protein. Of about 99,000 distinct CDR3 sequences listed, about 15% are singletons. Germline V gives CDR1 MDHEN, CDR2 SYDVKM. The CDR3 loop spans 14 amino acids. Trimming removed 2 bases from V and 6 bases from J; junction bases left unmatched: 4. The data stem from a study of naive and memory T cell subsets. Findings and caveats of the study: In naive cells, over 95% of TCR sequences were seen only once. Possibly reflecting memory cells re-expressing CD45RA, a few larger clonotypes occurred in naive repertoires, especially CD8.

Cells stained for CD3, CD4, CD8, CD45RA and CD27 were sorted into four subsets. Source material: naive CD8+ T cells from blood. The TCR was taken from a human donor in good health. This chain joins TRBV28 and TRBJ1-5, with 7 bases identical to TRBD1. The CDR3 loop is CASSLDREGQPQHF. CDR3 DNA: TGTGCCAGCAGTTTAGACAGGGAGGGTCAGCCCCAGCATTTT.